This T cell receptor beta chain was sequenced during a study of early T cells in non-severe SARS-CoV-2 infection. From the 5' RACE reads, TCRdb called clonotypes with MiXCR, one entry per CDR3 protein. Of around 82,000 distinct CDR3 sequences in the sample, roughly 14% were seen once. The CDR3 spans 19 residues. The J segment lost 0 bases and the V segment lost 2 bases, leaving 9 bases of the junction unmatched. The germline V gene encodes CDR1 SGHNT and CDR2 YYREEE (reference sequence). This clonotype was counted at least ten times. The chain joins TRBV5-4 to TRBJ2-3; 13 bases fit TRBD2. Specimen: whole blood. The TCR comes from an adult who was a healthcare worker with PCR-confirmed SARS-CoV-2 infection or an uninfected control (not recorded which). DNA for the CDR3: TGTGCCAGCAGCTTTGTCTTGACTAGCGGGGGGCCTAGCACAGATACGCAGTATTTT. Translated, it gives CASSFVLTSGGPSTDTQYF.